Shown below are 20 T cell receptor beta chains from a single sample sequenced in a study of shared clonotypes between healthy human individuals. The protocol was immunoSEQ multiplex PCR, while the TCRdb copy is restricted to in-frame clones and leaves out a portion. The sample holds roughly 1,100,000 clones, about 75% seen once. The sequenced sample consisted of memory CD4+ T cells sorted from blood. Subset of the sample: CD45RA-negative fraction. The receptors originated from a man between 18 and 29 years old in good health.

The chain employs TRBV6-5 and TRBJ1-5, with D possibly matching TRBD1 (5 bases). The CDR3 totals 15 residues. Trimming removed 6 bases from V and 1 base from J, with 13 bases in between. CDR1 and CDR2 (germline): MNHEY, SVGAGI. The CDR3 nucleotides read TGTGCCAGCAGACCGCCGGGGGTCAGCAATCAGCCCCAGCATTTT. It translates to CASRPPGVSNQPQHF.

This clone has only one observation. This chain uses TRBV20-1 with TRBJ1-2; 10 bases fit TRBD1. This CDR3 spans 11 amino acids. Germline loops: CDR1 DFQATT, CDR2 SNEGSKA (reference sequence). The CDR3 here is CSRQGAGGYTF. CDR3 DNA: TGCAGCCGACAGGGGGCAGGTGGCTACACCTTC.

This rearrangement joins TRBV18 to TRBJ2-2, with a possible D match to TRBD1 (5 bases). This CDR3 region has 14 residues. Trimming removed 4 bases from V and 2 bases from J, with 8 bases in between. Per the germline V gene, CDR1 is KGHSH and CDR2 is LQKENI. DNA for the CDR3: TGTGCCAGCTCACGGACACCTAACACCGGGGAGCTGTTTTTT. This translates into CASSRTPNTGELFF.

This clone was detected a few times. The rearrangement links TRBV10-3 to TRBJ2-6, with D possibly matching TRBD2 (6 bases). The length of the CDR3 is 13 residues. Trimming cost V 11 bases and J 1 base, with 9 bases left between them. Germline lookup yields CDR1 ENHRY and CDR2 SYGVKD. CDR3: CAAGGSGANVLTF. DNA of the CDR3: TGTGCCGCCGGGGGTTCTGGGGCCAACGTCCTGACTTTC.

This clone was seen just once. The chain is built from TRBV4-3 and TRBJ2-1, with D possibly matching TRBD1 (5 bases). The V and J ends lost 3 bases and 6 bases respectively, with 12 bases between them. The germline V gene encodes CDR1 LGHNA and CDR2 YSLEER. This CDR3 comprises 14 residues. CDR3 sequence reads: CASSQGRSPNEQFF. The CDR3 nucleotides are TGCGCCAGCAGCCAGGGGCGAAGTCCCAATGAGCAGTTCTTC.

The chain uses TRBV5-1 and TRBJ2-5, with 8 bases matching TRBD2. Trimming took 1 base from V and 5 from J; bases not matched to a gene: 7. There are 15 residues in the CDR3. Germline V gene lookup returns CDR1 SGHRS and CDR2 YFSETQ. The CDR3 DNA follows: TGCGCCAGCAGCTTGCGGGGGGGCGTGGAGGAGACCCAGTACTTC. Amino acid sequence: CASSLRGGVEETQYF.

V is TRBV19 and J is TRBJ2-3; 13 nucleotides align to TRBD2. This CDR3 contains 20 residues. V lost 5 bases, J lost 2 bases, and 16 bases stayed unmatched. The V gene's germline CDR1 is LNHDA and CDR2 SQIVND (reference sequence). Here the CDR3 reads CASSGGLAGLITISTDTQYF. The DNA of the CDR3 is TGTGCCAGTAGTGGGGGACTAGCGGGACTTATAACAATATCCACAGATACGCAGTATTTT.

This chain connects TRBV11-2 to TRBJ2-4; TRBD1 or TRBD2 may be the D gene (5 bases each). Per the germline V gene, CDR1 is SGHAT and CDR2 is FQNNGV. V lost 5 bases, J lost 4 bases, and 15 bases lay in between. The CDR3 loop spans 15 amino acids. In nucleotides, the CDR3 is TGTGCCAGCAGCACCGGGACGGGGATTAAAAACATTCAGTACTTC. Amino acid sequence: CASSTGTGIKNIQYF.

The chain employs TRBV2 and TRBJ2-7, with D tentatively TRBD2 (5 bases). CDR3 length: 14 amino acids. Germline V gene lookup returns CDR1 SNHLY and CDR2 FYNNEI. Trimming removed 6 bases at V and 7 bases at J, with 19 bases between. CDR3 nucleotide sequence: TGTGCCAGCAGAGGAAACACCAGCCCGGGGGAGCAGTACTTC. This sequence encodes CASRGNTSPGEQYF.

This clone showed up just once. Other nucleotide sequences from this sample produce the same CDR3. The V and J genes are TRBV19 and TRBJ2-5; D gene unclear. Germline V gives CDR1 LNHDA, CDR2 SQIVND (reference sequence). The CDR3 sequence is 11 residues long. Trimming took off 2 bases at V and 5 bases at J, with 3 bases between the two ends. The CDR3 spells CASSISETQYF. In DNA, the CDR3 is TGTGCCAGTAGTATATCCGAGACCCAGTACTTC.

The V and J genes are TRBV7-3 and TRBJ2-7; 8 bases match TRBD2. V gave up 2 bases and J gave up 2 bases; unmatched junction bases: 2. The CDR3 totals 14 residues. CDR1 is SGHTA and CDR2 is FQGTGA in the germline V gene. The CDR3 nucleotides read TGTGCCAGCAGCTTAGCGGGGGGCACCTACGAGCAGTACTTC. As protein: CASSLAGGTYEQYF.

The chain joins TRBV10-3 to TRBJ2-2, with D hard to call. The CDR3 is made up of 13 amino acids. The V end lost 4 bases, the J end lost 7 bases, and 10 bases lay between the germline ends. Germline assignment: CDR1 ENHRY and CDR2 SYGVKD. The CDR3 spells CAISVWKGGELFF. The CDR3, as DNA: TGTGCCATCAGTGTTTGGAAAGGCGGGGAGCTGTTTTTT.

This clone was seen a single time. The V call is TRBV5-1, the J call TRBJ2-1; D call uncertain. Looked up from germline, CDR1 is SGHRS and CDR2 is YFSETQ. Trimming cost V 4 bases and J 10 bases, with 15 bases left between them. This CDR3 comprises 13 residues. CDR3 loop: CASSPVGVAEQFF. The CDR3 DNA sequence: TGCGCCAGCAGCCCAGTCGGCGTCGCAGAGCAGTTCTTC.

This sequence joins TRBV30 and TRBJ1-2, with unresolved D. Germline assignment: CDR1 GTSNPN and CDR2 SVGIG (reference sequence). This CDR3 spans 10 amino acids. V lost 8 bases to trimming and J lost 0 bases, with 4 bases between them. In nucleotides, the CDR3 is TGTGCCACGACTAACTATGGCTACACCTTC. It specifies CATTNYGYTF.

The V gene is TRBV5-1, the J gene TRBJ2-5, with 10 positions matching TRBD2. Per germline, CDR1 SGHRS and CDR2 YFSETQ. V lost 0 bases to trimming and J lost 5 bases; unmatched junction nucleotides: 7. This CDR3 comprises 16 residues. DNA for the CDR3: TGCGCCAGCAGCTTGGGGCCTAGCGGGAGTCGGGAGACCCAGTACTTC. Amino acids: CASSLGPSGSRETQYF.

CDR3: CASSLGSTGSYEQYF. In DNA, the CDR3 is TGTGCCAGCAGCTTAGGCTCTACAGGGTCCTACGAGCAGTACTTC. This chain links TRBV5-8 with TRBJ2-7; a weak D match, TRBD1 (6 bases). Trimming cost V 2 bases and J 1 base, with 13 bases left between them. Germline V gene lookup returns CDR1 SGHTS and CDR2 YDEGEE. The CDR3 covers 15 residues. Full variable domain (remainder filled in from reference TRBV5-8 and TRBJ2-7): EAGVTQSPTHLIKTRGQQATLRCSPISGHTSVYWYQQALGLGLQFLLWYDEGEERNRGNFPPRFSGRQFPNYSSELNVNALELEDSALYLCASSLGSTGSYEQYFGPGTRLTVT.

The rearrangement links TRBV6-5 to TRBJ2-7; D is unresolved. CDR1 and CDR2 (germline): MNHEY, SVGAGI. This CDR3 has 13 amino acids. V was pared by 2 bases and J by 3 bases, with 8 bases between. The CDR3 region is CASSYPPHYEQYF. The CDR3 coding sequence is TGTGCCAGCAGTTACCCCCCCCACTACGAGCAGTACTTC.

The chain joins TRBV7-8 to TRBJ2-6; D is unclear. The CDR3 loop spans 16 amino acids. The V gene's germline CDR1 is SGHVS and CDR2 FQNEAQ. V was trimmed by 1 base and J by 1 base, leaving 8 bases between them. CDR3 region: CASSLEALSGANVLTF. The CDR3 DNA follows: TGTGCCAGCAGCTTAGAGGCCCTGTCTGGGGCCAACGTCCTGACTTTC.

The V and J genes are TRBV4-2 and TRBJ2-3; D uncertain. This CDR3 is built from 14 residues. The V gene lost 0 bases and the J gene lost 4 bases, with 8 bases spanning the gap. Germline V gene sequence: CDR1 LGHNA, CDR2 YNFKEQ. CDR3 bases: TGTGCCAGCAGCCAAGATCCAGAGGCAGATACGCAGTATTTT. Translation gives CASSQDPEADTQYF.

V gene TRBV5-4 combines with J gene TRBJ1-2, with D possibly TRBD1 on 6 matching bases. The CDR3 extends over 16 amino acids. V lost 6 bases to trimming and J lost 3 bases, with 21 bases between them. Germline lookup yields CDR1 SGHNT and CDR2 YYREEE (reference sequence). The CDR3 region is CASTRGRRTTDYGYTF. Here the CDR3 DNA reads TGTGCCAGCACCCGGGGGCGCCGGACCACCGACTATGGCTACACCTTC.